These 10 T cell receptor beta chains originate from one sample sequenced in a study of quantifying T cell responses using KT2 cells (dated 2017 in TCRdb). Regarding the research as a whole: RNA was DNase-treated and reverse transcribed with TCR alpha and beta constant-region primers, mostly using SuperScript III.

Library construction relied on UMI-ligation and nested PCR. TCRdb records Illumina MiSeq as the sequencer. T4 RNA ligase 1 was used to ligate a single-stranded oligonucleotide containing the Illumina SP2 sequence and a UMI to the 3' end of the cDNA. PCR1 consisted of 4 cycles (98 degrees C 15 s, 69 degrees C 30 s, 72 degrees C 40 s), and for the beta primer an equimolar mix of RC1.1 and RC1.2 was used to cover TRBC1 and TRBC2. Clones were called with MiXCR by TCRdb after fastp trimmed the public reads at Q25, and only in-frame beta chains were retained. Rows matching on CDR3 protein sequence are summarized as one entry with the most common DNA and genes. For this sample the table gives 40,000 to 50,000 distinct CDR3 sequences, of which about 17% were detected only once. Of the sample, approximately 45% is held by the ten largest clones. Sample: PBMCs spiked with cells of the T cell clone KT2. These TCRs come from a human donor.

V gene TRBV15 combines with J gene TRBJ2-7, with D possibly called TRBD1 or TRBD2 (5 bases each). There are 15 residues in the CDR3. In germline, CDR1 is LNHNV, CDR2 YYDKDF (reference sequence). Trimming pared 0 bases from V and 3 bases from J, leaving 12 bases between. CDR3: CATSRDRGSIYEQYF. The CDR3 DNA is TGTGCCACCAGCAGAGATCGGGGCTCAATCTACGAGCAGTACTTC.

The chain is built from TRBV20-1 and TRBJ2-5, with TRBD1 matching 9 bases. V was pared by 0 bases and J by 4 bases, with 9 bases of the junction left unmatched. CDR3 length: 16 amino acids. Germline V gene data show CDR1 as DFQATT and CDR2 as SNEGSKA (reference sequence). The DNA of the CDR3 is TGCAGTGCTAGAGATCTGGACAGGGGAATGGGAGAGACCCAGTACTTC. Residues: CSARDLDRGMGETQYF.

This clonotype was picked up many times. The gene calls are TRBV27 and TRBJ2-5; D is possibly TRBD2 (6 bases). V was clipped by 2 bases and J by 1 base, with 14 bases between them. Germline V gene lookup returns CDR1 MNHEY and CDR2 SMNVEV (reference sequence). This CDR3 contains 16 residues. The CDR3 here is CASSLVGSGLQETQYF. For the CDR3, the DNA is TGTGCCAGCAGTTTAGTTGGTAGCGGACTCCAAGAGACCCAGTACTTC.

The chain links TRBV2 to TRBJ2-6, with 8 bases fitting TRBD1. Germline CDR1 SNHLY, CDR2 FYNNEI. Trimming removed 6 bases from V and 4 bases from J; junction bases left unmatched: 5. CDR3 size: 15 residues. CDR3 amino acids: CASSPQGAGANVLTF. CDR3 sequence (DNA): TGTGCCAGCAGCCCCCAGGGGGCAGGGGCCAACGTCCTGACTTTC.

V is TRBV11-3 and J is TRBJ2-7; D gene ambiguous. This CDR3 region has 11 residues. Trimming stripped 3 bases from V and 4 bases from J, with 4 bases between. The germline CDR1 and CDR2 sequences are SGHNT and YENEEA. CDR3 region: CASSFEYEQYF. The CDR3 DNA follows: TGTGCCAGCAGCTTTGAATACGAGCAGTACTTC.

This rearrangement joins TRBV7-8 to TRBJ2-7, with unresolved D. With 1 base removed from V and 5 bases from J, the gap between germline ends came to 3 bases. The CDR3 loop spans 11 amino acids. Germline CDR1 is SGHVS and CDR2 is FQNEAQ. CDR3 DNA: TGTGCCAGCAGCTTAGTGGACGAGCAGTACTTC. It translates to CASSLVDEQYF.

There are a few counts of this clonotype. The CDR3 here is CASSNQVSSGNTIYF. CDR3 nucleotides: TGTGCCAGCAGTAATCAGGTATCCTCTGGAAACACCATATATTTT. The chain employs TRBV6-6 and TRBJ1-3, with D uncertain. Germline V lookup: CDR1 MNHNY, CDR2 SVGAGI (reference sequence). The CDR3 contains 15 residues. The V end lost 5 bases, the J end lost 0 bases, and 11 bases lay between the germline ends.

The sample holds a few counts of this clonotype. The V and J genes are TRBV29-1 and TRBJ1-1; D ambiguous. The CDR3 contains 13 residues. Between the trimmed V and J ends, which lost 5 bases and 3 bases, there was a span of 13 bases. CDR1 is SQVTM and CDR2 is ANQGSEA in the germline V gene. The CDR3 nucleotides read TGCAGCGTTTCCCTCAGTCGTGACACTGAAGCTTTCTTT. Its protein product is CSVSLSRDTEAFF.

This clonotype appeared many times. V and J are TRBV4-1 and TRBJ2-7; D is ambiguous. CDR1 and CDR2 (germline): MGHRA, YSYEKL. The V gene lost 0 bases and the J gene lost 0 bases, with 9 bases spanning the gap. CDR3 length: 15 residues. The CDR3, as DNA: TGCGCCAGCAGCCAAGAACCAGCCCGCTCCTACGAGCAGTACTTC. This sequence encodes CASSQEPARSYEQYF.

The chain has TRBV12-3 or TRBV12-4 and TRBJ1-1; maybe TRBD1 (5 bases). V lost 3 bases and J 8 bases, leaving 19 bases between the germline ends. The CDR3 consists of 15 residues. CDR3: CASSFGFGAAREAFF. DNA for the CDR3: TGTGCCAGCAGTTTTGGCTTCGGGGCAGCCAGGGAAGCTTTCTTT.